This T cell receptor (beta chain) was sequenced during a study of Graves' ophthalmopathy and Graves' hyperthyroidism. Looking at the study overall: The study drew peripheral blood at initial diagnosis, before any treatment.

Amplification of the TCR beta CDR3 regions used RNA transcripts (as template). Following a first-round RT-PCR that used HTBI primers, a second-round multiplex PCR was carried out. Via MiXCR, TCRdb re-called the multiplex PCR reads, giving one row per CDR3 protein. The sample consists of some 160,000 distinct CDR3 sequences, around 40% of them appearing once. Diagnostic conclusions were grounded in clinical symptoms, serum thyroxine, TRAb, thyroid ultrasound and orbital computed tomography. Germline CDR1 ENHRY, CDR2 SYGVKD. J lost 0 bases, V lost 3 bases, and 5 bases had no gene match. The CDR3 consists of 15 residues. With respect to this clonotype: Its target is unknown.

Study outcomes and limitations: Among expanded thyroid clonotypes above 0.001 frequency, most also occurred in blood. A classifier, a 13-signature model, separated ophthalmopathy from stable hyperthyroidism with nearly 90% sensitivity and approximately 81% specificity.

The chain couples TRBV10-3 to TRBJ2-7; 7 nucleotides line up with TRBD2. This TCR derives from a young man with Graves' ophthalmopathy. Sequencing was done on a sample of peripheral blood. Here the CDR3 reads CAISEEGGSSYEQYF. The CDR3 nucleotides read TGTGCCATCAGTGAAGAGGGAGGGTCCTCCTACGAGCAGTACTTC.